These T cell receptor beta chains were read from a single sample in a study of OX40 agonist ivuxolimab in advanced cancers. Assay used: immunoSEQ multiplex PCR; TCRdb lists only in-frame clones, some missing. The data show some 91,000 clones, over 75% seen once. The sequenced sample was CD4+ or CD8+ T cells sorted from blood, obtained in a trial of the OX40 agonist ivuxolimab. The source is an adult with an advanced solid tumor such as melanoma, head and neck, liver or kidney cancer. The CDR3 runs from the conserved cysteine through the conserved F or W. D genes are given only for firm matches. Clone size is shown for a subset of rows, as once, few, many or a class of expanded clone.

CASSEVTGRTDTQYF	TGTGCCAGCAGTGAGGTCACAGGGAGAACAGATACGCAGTATTTT	.	TRBV25-1	TRBJ2-3	15	.
CASSPPGETQYF	TGCGCCAGCAGCCCGCCCGGCGAGACCCAGTACTTC	.	TRBV5-1	TRBJ2-5	12	.
CASSVRALGANEQFF	TGTGCCAGCAGTGTCCGGGCCCTCGGGGCCAATGAGCAGTTCTTC	.	TRBV6-1	TRBJ2-1	15	.
CAISESRANYGYTF	TGTGCCATCAGTGAGTCCAGGGCTAACTATGGCTACACCTTC	few	TRBV10-3	TRBJ1-2	14	.
CAISPSSGAYEQYF	TGTGCCATCAGCCCCTCCTCGGGGGCCTACGAGCAGTACTTC	few	TRBV10-3	TRBJ2-7	14	.
CASSLGNRPPYEQYF	TGTGCCAGCAGCTTAGGCAACAGACCACCCTACGAGCAGTACTTC	.	TRBV7-9	TRBJ2-7	15	.
CASSLERGSTEAFF	TGTGCCAGCAGCTTAGAGCGGGGGTCCACTGAAGCTTTCTTT	.	TRBV11-2	TRBJ1-1	14	.
CAWSVDRLYGYTF	TGTGCCTGGAGTGTCGACAGACTCTATGGCTACACCTTC	.	TRBV30	TRBJ1-2	13	.
CASMAGAGDTQYF	TGTGCCAGTATGGCGGGAGCGGGAGATACGCAGTATTTT	once	TRBV19	TRBJ2-3	13	TRBD2
CASSVLAGGVYEQFF	TGTGCCAGCAGCGTACTAGCGGGAGGGGTCTATGAGCAGTTCTTC	few	TRBV6-4	TRBJ2-1	15	TRBD2
CASSLSSGMNEQFF	TGTGCCAGCAGCTTGTCTAGCGGGATGAATGAGCAGTTCTTC	.	TRBV11-2	TRBJ2-1	14	TRBD2
CASSIRSGGENEQFF	TGTGCCAGTAGTATTAGGTCGGGAGGGGAAAATGAGCAGTTCTTC	.	TRBV19	TRBJ2-1	15	TRBD2
CASSQDSGTYEQYF	TGTGCCAGCAGCCAAGATTCCGGAACCTACGAGCAGTACTTC	.	TRBV4-2	TRBJ2-7	14	.
CASSLEGRSNQPQHF	TGCGCCAGCAGCTTGGAGGGGAGAAGCAATCAGCCCCAGCATTTT	.	TRBV5-1	TRBJ1-5	15	.
CASSPQEKLFF	TGTGCCAGCTCACCACAGGAAAAACTGTTTTTT	.	TRBV18	TRBJ1-4	11	.
CASRGSNQPQHF	TGTGCCAGCAGGGGAAGCAATCAGCCCCAGCATTTT	.	TRBV6-5	TRBJ1-5	12	.
CASSGDGTSGIRAGELFF	TGTGCCAGCAGCGGGGATGGGACTAGCGGGATTAGGGCCGGGGAGCTGTTTTTT	.	TRBV5-4	TRBJ2-2	18	TRBD2
CASSWRQNNEQFF	TGTGCCAGCAGCTGGAGACAGAACAATGAGCAGTTCTTC	.	TRBV5-4	TRBJ2-1	13	.
CASSLGTGVVNYGYTF	TGTGCCAGCAGCTTAGGGACAGGGGTCGTGAACTATGGCTACACCTTC	.	TRBV7-8	TRBJ1-2	16	TRBD1
CASSFSSFTGELFF	TGCGCCAGCAGCTTTAGTAGCTTCACCGGGGAGCTGTTTTTT	.	TRBV5-1	TRBJ2-2	14	.
CASSLGGLSTDTQYF	TGTGCCAGCAGCTTGGGCGGGCTTAGCACAGATACGCAGTATTTT	.	TRBV7-7	TRBJ2-3	15	.
CASSLAASGSAGELFF	TGTGCCAGCAGCTTGGCGGCTAGCGGGAGTGCCGGGGAGCTGTTTTTT	.	TRBV5-4	TRBJ2-2	16	TRBD2
CASSDGKTQYF	TGTGCCAGCAGTGATGGAAAGACCCAGTACTTC	.	TRBV2	TRBJ2-5	11	.
CASSLLTSGEGEQFF	TGTGCCAGCAGTTTATTGACTAGCGGAGAGGGTGAGCAGTTCTTC	.	TRBV27	TRBJ2-1	15	TRBD2
CASSLRTGGTEAFF	TGTGCCAGCAGCTTACGGACAGGGGGCACTGAAGCTTTCTTT	.	TRBV7-8	TRBJ1-1	14	TRBD1
CASRMGGETQYF	TGTGCCAGCCGAATGGGGGGAGAGACCCAGTACTTC	few	TRBV6-6	TRBJ2-5	12	.
CAIILAGAYNEQFF	TGTGCCATCATACTCGCGGGAGCCTACAATGAGCAGTTCTTC	.	TRBV10-3	TRBJ2-1	14	TRBD2
CASSFQQGLTNYGYTF	TGTGCCAGTAGTTTTCAACAGGGCCTCACTAACTATGGCTACACCTTC	.	TRBV19	TRBJ1-2	16	.
CASSQTGYYGYTF	TGTGCCAGCAGTCAGACAGGTTACTATGGCTACACCTTC	.	TRBV28	TRBJ1-2	13	.
CASSSGGGTRTDTQYF	TGTGCCAGCAGCTCGGGTGGGGGGACCCGCACAGATACGCAGTATTTT	.	TRBV5-4	TRBJ2-3	16	.
CASSRQGRGTEAFF	TGTGCCAGCAGCCGACAGGGAAGAGGCACTGAAGCTTTCTTT	once	TRBV11-2	TRBJ1-1	14	TRBD1
CASSLEGVPAFF	TGCGCCAGCAGCTTGGAGGGAGTACCGGCTTTCTTT	.	TRBV5-1	TRBJ1-1	12	.
CASSDIVWSPLHF	TGTGCCAGCAGTGACATTGTGTGGTCACCCCTCCACTTT	.	TRBV25-1	TRBJ1-6	13	.
CASSLGGTLINYGYTF	TGTGCCAGCAGCTTGGGGGGGACACTGATAAACTATGGCTACACCTTC	.	TRBV11-3	TRBJ1-2	16	.
CASSPGLAGAYEQYF	TGTGCCAGCAGTCCCGGACTAGCCGGAGCCTACGAGCAGTACTTC	once	TRBV27	TRBJ2-7	15	TRBD2
CASSLEGLAGVYEQYF	TGTGCCAGCAGCTTAGAGGGACTAGCGGGAGTCTACGAGCAGTACTTC	.	TRBV11-2	TRBJ2-7	16	TRBD2
CASSLGGSQPQHF	TGTGCCAGCAGTTTGGGCGGAAGTCAGCCCCAGCATTTT	.	TRBV28	TRBJ1-5	13	.
CASSFQAGGPGNIQYF	TGTGCCAGCAGCTTTCAAGCGGGAGGGCCAGGGAACATTCAGTACTTC	.	TRBV7-6	TRBJ2-4	16	TRBD2
CASSLVQGGPYEQYF	TGCGCCAGCAGCTTGGTACAGGGAGGTCCCTACGAGCAGTACTTC	.	TRBV5-1	TRBJ2-7	15	.
CATSSPYEQYF	TGTGCCACCTCTTCCCCATACGAGCAGTACTTC	.	TRBV28	TRBJ2-7	11	.
CASSLQVWRAAGTQYF	TGTGCCAGCAGCTTACAGGTGTGGCGGGCCGCGGGTACGCAGTATTTT	.	TRBV11-2	TRBJ2-3	16	.
CASSLDRVTDTQYF	TGTGCCAGCAGCTTGGACAGAGTCACAGATACGCAGTATTTT	.	TRBV11-2	TRBJ2-3	14	.
CASSRRLEGREQYF	TGTGCCAGCAGTCGAAGACTAGAAGGCCGCGAGCAGTACTTC	.	TRBV6-6	TRBJ2-7	14	.